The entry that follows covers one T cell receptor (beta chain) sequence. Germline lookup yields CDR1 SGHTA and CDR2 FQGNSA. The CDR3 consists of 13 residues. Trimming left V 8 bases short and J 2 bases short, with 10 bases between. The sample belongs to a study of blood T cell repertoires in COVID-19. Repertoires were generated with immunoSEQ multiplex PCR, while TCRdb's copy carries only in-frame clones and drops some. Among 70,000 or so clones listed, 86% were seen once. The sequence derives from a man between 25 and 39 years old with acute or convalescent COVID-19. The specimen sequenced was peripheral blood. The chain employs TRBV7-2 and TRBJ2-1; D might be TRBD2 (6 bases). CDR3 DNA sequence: TGTGCCAGCTCCTGGGGGGCCTACAATGAGCAGTTCTTC. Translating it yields CASSWGAYNEQFF.